This entry lists 29 T cell receptor beta chains sequenced from one sample in a study of beta chain bispecific antibodies for T cell cancers. Study results and caveats: Anti-TRBV12 exposure, compared with anti-CD19, reduced the TRBV12-3 proportion of TRBV signal by approximately 99%. In these mixed samples, most targeted TRBV reads derived from the leukemia cell line.

The antigens these receptors bind are not known. TCRdb called the 5' RACE reads again in MiXCR, with one record for every CDR3 protein. The top ten clones hold 4.5% to 6.5% of a sample with 20,000 to 25,000 distinct CDR3 sequences, around 2% of them seen once. T cells were expanded from blood mononuclear cells for about 3 days with anti-CD3 OKT3 or CD3/CD28 beads. Source: healthy donor T cells cultured with leukemia cells, taken from a culture containing a bispecific antibody targeting TCR Vbeta12. The receptors originated from a human donor in good health. Some clones in this sample may be carry-over from other donors' samples.

The chain couples TRBV6-6 to TRBJ2-1, with 11 bases that match TRBD1. Trimming took 6 bases from V and 6 from J; bases not matched to a gene: 10. The CDR3 extends over 16 amino acids. Germline V gives CDR1 MNHNY, CDR2 SVGAGI (reference sequence). CDR3 sequence: CASSRTGGGGGNEQFF. CDR3 bases: TGTGCCAGCAGCCGGACAGGGGGCGGTGGGGGCAATGAGCAGTTCTTC.

This clonotype has ten or more counts. This chain uses TRBV24-1 with TRBJ2-7; TRBD1 is a possible D gene (6 bases). The CDR3 consists of 14 residues. The V and J ends lost 9 bases and 1 base respectively, with 15 bases between them. From germline, CDR1 is KGHDR and CDR2 SFDVKD. The CDR3: CATQKDSISYEQYF. For the CDR3, the DNA is TGTGCCACCCAGAAGGACAGCATTTCCTACGAGCAGTACTTC.

This clonotype was counted many times. This chain joins TRBV6-5 and TRBJ1-6, with unresolved D. The V gene lost 5 bases and the J gene lost 4 bases, with 18 bases spanning the gap. In germline, CDR1 is MNHEY, CDR2 SVGAGI. The CDR3 length is 17 residues. CDR3 loop: CASSRNPTIQYNSPLHF. DNA of the CDR3: TGTGCCAGCAGTCGGAACCCTACGATACAATATAATTCACCCCTCCACTTT.

This clonotype showed up many times. The V call is TRBV3-1, the J call TRBJ2-2, with 15 bases matching TRBD2. The CDR3 length is 18 residues. CDR1 and CDR2 (germline): LGHDT, YNNKEL (reference sequence). Unmatched junction bases numbered 11, after V lost 6 bases and J lost 6 bases. CDR3: CASRDGLAGGLISGELFF. The CDR3 bases are TGTGCCAGCAGAGACGGACTAGCGGGGGGGCTAATTTCCGGGGAGCTGTTTTTT.

At least ten counts were recorded for this clonotype. V is TRBV28 and J is TRBJ2-1; D perhaps matches TRBD2 (5 bases). Germline V lookup: CDR1 MDHEN, CDR2 SYDVKM. Trimming shortened V by 2 bases and J by 9 bases, and 14 bases separated the two germline ends. The CDR3 has 14 amino acids. CDR3 in amino acids: CASSLIRGRFEQFF. CDR3 DNA: TGTGCCAGCAGTTTAATTCGGGGAAGATTTGAGCAGTTCTTC.

This clonotype occurred many times. The chain carries TRBV27 and TRBJ2-3; 10 nucleotides line up with TRBD2. Germline V gene sequence: CDR1 MNHEY, CDR2 SMNVEV (reference sequence). The CDR3 is 17 amino acids. With V trimmed by 3 bases and J by 3 bases, 9 bases remained unmatched. DNA for the CDR3: TGTGCCAGCAGTTTCCGCACGCCTAGCGGGGGAACAGATACGCAGTATTTT. Its protein product is CASSFRTPSGGTDTQYF.

This clonotype is labeled as medium-sized. The rearrangement links TRBV30 to TRBJ2-2; D may be TRBD2 (6 bases). The CDR3 sequence is 11 residues long. Looked up from germline, CDR1 is GTSNPN and CDR2 is SVGIG (reference sequence). Trimming took off 7 bases at V and 6 bases at J, with 9 bases between the two ends. CDR3 in DNA: TGTGCCTTGAGGGAGGCCGGGGAGCTGTTTTTT. As protein: CALREAGELFF. The full variable domain, its missing parts supplied by reference TRBV30 and TRBJ2-2, is SQTIHQWPATLVQPVGSPLSLECTVEGTSNPNLYWYRQAAGRGLQLLFYSVGIGQISSEVPQNLSASRPQDRQFILSSKKLLLSDSGFYLCALREAGELFFGEGSRLTVL.

This clonotype was seen many times. This chain uses TRBV2 with TRBJ2-5; 7 bases map to TRBD2. V dropped 0 bases and J dropped 1; count of bases not matched to a gene: 8. CDR1 is SNHLY, CDR2 FYNNEI, per germline. The CDR3 extends over 17 amino acids. CDR3 coding DNA: TGTGCCAGCAGTGAAGCGCTTGGCGGGGGAGTCCAAGAGACCCAGTACTTC. It yields the protein CASSEALGGGVQETQYF.

This clonotype was seen repeatedly, ten times or more. The chain is built from TRBV28 and TRBJ1-1, with D possibly TRBD1 on 6 matching bases. Germline V gives CDR1 MDHEN, CDR2 SYDVKM. Deletions cut 4 bases from V and 5 bases from J, with 20 bases between. This CDR3 contains 16 residues. DNA for the CDR3: TGTGCCAGCAGTTCCGCGGCGGCGGGGGGGCAGACTGAAGCTTTCTTT. Amino acid sequence: CASSSAAAGGQTEAFF.

By its share, this clonotype is medium-sized. V usage is TRBV27 and J usage is TRBJ2-3; D unclear. V dropped 5 bases and J dropped 2 bases, with 8 bases sitting between them. CDR1 MNHEY and CDR2 SMNVEV come from the germline V gene (reference sequence). The CDR3 is 13 amino acids. The CDR3 reads CASSHGSTDTQYF. CDR3 nucleotide sequence: TGTGCCAGCAGTCACGGATCCACAGATACGCAGTATTTT.

This clonotype was counted at least ten times. The chain couples TRBV5-1 to TRBJ2-3, with D perhaps given as TRBD1 or TRBD2 (5 bases each). Per germline, CDR1 SGHRS and CDR2 YFSETQ. The CDR3 covers 17 residues. The V end was cut by 4 bases, the J end by 0 bases, with 18 bases between. For the CDR3, the DNA is TGCGCCAGCAGCCTGGCTGTCTATGGGGGTAGCACAGATACGCAGTATTTT. Its protein product is CASSLAVYGGSTDTQYF.

By sample fraction, this clonotype is medium-sized (0.01 to 0.1%). V and J are TRBV7-2 and TRBJ1-5; D ambiguous. CDR3 length: 15 amino acids. The ends were cut back, 1 base at V and 5 bases at J, with 12 bases in the middle. Germline CDR1 SGHTA, CDR2 FQGNSA. The CDR3 here is CASSLGFQDDQPQHF. The DNA for the CDR3 is TGTGCCAGCAGCTTAGGCTTTCAGGATGATCAGCCCCAGCATTTT.

This clonotype was observed many times. The chain links TRBV5-6 to TRBJ1-4, with D possibly being TRBD1 (6 bases). The CDR3 sequence is 15 residues long. Germline lookup yields CDR1 SGHDT and CDR2 YYEEEE. V lost 4 bases and J lost 5, with 15 bases in between. CDR3 nucleotide sequence: TGTGCCAGCAGCACCCTCGACAGGAGAAATGAAAAACTGTTTTTT. It is translated as CASSTLDRRNEKLFF.

This clonotype was recorded many times. The gene calls are TRBV4-2 and TRBJ2-1; 9 bases match TRBD2. The trim removed 4 bases at V and 4 bases at J, leaving 14 bases unmatched. Germline V CDR1 and CDR2: LGHNA, YNFKEQ. CDR3 size: 18 residues. The CDR3 DNA reads as TGTGCCAGCAGCCCCCAGCGGGGGGACCTAATGAATTACAATGAGCAGTTCTTC. This sequence encodes CASSPQRGDLMNYNEQFF.

This clonotype was seen at least ten times. The chain carries TRBV5-1 and TRBJ1-1; D is uncertain. This CDR3 region has 16 residues. Per germline, CDR1 SGHRS and CDR2 YFSETQ. V gave up 2 bases and J gave up 0 bases, with 14 bases separating them. CDR3 DNA: TGCGCCAGCAGCTTCGCGCCGGAGGCCATGAACACTGAAGCTTTCTTT. Its translation is CASSFAPEAMNTEAFF.

This clonotype was observed many times. The chain joins TRBV6-1 to TRBJ2-1; 8 bases fit TRBD2. This CDR3 region has 15 residues. Germline CDR1 reads MNHNS; CDR2 reads SASEGT. V shed 2 bases, J shed 5 bases, and the junction held 5 bases outside the gene matches. CDR3 in DNA: TGTGCCAGCAGTGAATTCAGCGGGGGAAACAATGAGCAGTTCTTC. The encoded protein is CASSEFSGGNNEQFF.

This clonotype was counted at least ten times. The chain employs TRBV6-5 and TRBJ1-1; no firm D call. The CDR3 contains 17 residues. Trimming took 4 bases from V and 3 from J, leaving 21 bases between them. Germline CDR1 is MNHEY and CDR2 is SVGAGI. The CDR3 is CASSSSNTGRFYTEAFF. For the CDR3, the DNA is TGTGCCAGCAGTTCCTCCAACACCGGGAGGTTTTACACTGAAGCTTTCTTT.

This clonotype was detected many times. The chain carries TRBV5-6 and TRBJ2-7; D gene uncertain. In germline, CDR1 is SGHDT, CDR2 YYEEEE. The CDR3 sequence is 13 residues long. Trimming took off 4 bases at V and 0 bases at J, with 8 bases between the two ends. The CDR3 DNA follows: TGTGCCAGCAGCCTGGGCCACTCCTACGAGCAGTACTTC. It yields the protein CASSLGHSYEQYF.

This clonotype showed up many times. The rearrangement joins TRBV19 to TRBJ1-1, with D unresolved. Trimming shortened V by 3 bases and J by 4 bases, and 6 bases separated the two germline ends. CDR1 is LNHDA and CDR2 is SQIVND in the germline V gene (reference sequence). The CDR3 sequence is 12 residues long. DNA of the CDR3: TGTGCCAGTAGTATTGGTGTCACTGAAGCTTTCTTT. Residues: CASSIGVTEAFF.

The V gene is TRBV19, the J gene TRBJ1-4, with 7 nucleotides matching TRBD1. Germline V lookup: CDR1 LNHDA, CDR2 SQIVND (reference sequence). The CDR3 length is 15 residues. The junction had 8 bases not matched to a gene; V was cut back by 5 bases and J by 5 bases. Here the CDR3 reads CASSEVGQVNEKLFF. CDR3 coding DNA: TGTGCCAGTAGTGAAGTTGGACAGGTGAATGAAAAACTGTTTTTT.

This clonotype was counted at least ten times. The V and J genes are TRBV3-1 and TRBJ2-7, with TRBD1 as a possible D gene (6 bases). Germline V gene sequence: CDR1 LGHDT, CDR2 YNNKEL (reference sequence). Trimming cost V 1 base and J 2 bases, with 15 bases left between them. The CDR3 has 16 residues. In DNA form, the CDR3 reads TGTGCCAGCAGCCAAGGCCTGGGGACATCTACCTACGAGCAGTACTTC. Amino acid sequence: CASSQGLGTSTYEQYF.

The chain links TRBV4-1 to TRBJ2-5; tentative D call: TRBD1 (5 bases). The germline V and J ends were trimmed by 0 bases and 5 bases, with 13 bases remaining between them. This CDR3 is 15 amino acids long. In germline, CDR1 is MGHRA, CDR2 YSYEKL. CDR3 residues: CASSQEGAAGETQYF. The CDR3 bases are TGCGCCAGCAGCCAAGAAGGGGCAGCTGGGGAGACCCAGTACTTC.

By frequency in the sample, this clonotype is medium-sized. The chain has TRBV6-5 and TRBJ2-5, with D tentatively TRBD1 (6 bases). The germline CDR1 and CDR2 sequences are MNHEY and SVGAGI. The CDR3 spans 15 residues. Trimming left V 0 bases short and J 0 bases short, with 8 bases between. The CDR3 DNA is TGTGCCAGCAGTTACTCGACAGGATACCAAGAGACCCAGTACTTC. Its translation is CASSYSTGYQETQYF.

About this clonotype itself: This may be a read error, as it is one base from a much larger clone. The chain carries TRBV10-3 and TRBJ1-1; D is perhaps TRBD1 (6 bases). V gave up 6 bases and J gave up 2 bases, with 19 bases separating them. The CDR3 is 16 residues long. Germline V gene sequence: CDR1 ENHRY, CDR2 SYGVKD. The CDR3 here is CAISLGGIPINTEAFF. The CDR3, as DNA: TGTGCCATCAGCCTAGGGGGGATACCGATTAACACTGAAGCTTTCTTT.

This clonotype was observed many times. The rearrangement links TRBV6-5 to TRBJ1-1; a weak D match, TRBD1 (6 bases). Trimming stripped 4 bases from V and 1 base from J, with 13 bases between. Germline V gene sequence: CDR1 MNHEY, CDR2 SVGAGI. The CDR3 totals 15 residues. CDR3 DNA sequence: TGTGCCAGCAGTTTCGGACAGACCACGAACACTGAAGCTTTCTTT. This encodes CASSFGQTTNTEAFF.

This clonotype was recorded at least ten times. The chain has TRBV6-5 and TRBJ2-7; 14 nucleotides match TRBD2. CDR3 length equals 14 residues. V was pared by 6 bases and J by 5 bases, with 3 bases of the junction left unmatched. CDR1 and CDR2 from the germline V gene are MNHEY and SVGAGI. The CDR3 DNA follows: TGTGCCAGCAGCTGGACTAGCGGGGGGCACGAGCAGTACTTC. Its protein product is CASSWTSGGHEQYF.

This clonotype was counted ten times or more. The chain recombines TRBV2 with TRBJ1-3, with D perhaps TRBD1 (6 bases). CDR1 SNHLY and CDR2 FYNNEI come from the germline V gene. The V gene lost 6 bases and the J gene lost 4 bases, with 25 bases spanning the gap. The CDR3 sequence is 18 residues long. The CDR3 reads CASSSTGGPWVAGNTIYF. CDR3 sequence (DNA): TGTGCCAGCAGCTCCACCGGGGGGCCGTGGGTCGCAGGAAACACCATATATTTT.

This clonotype was detected many times. The rearrangement links TRBV13 to TRBJ2-7; D not certain. This CDR3 has 14 amino acids. CDR1 PRHDT and CDR2 FYEKMQ come from the germline V gene (reference sequence). Trimming left V 2 bases short and J 0 bases short, with 8 bases between. Here the CDR3 reads CASSLNPDSYEQYF. CDR3 DNA sequence: TGTGCCAGCAGCTTAAACCCCGACTCCTACGAGCAGTACTTC.

This clonotype was recorded only once. The gene calls are TRBV7-8 and TRBJ2-5; possible D gene TRBD1, 6 bases. Germline V gives CDR1 SGHVS, CDR2 FQNEAQ. This CDR3 spans 14 amino acids. V lost 3 bases and J lost 3, with 11 bases in between. The CDR3 spells CASSLTYREETQYF. The CDR3 DNA follows: TGTGCCAGCAGCTTGACTTACAGGGAAGAGACCCAGTACTTC.